This T cell receptor (beta chain) stems from a study of vaccination and CD4 T cells after COVID-19. Study-wide background: At a median around 92 days (range 35 to 161) after diagnosis, post-COVID samples were drawn. Stimulation used overlapping spike peptides from SARS-CoV-2, HCoV-NL63, HCoV-OC43 and HCoV-229E.

Remarks on this clonotype: Its antigen is unknown.

Treatment specified: roughly 10-day PBMC culture with coronavirus spike peptide pools or control peptides (ViraFEST assay). Oncomine TCR Beta short-read sequencing was applied to DNA from cultured CD4+ T cells. Genomic DNA was taken out of cultured CD4+ T cells by extraction. TCRdb fed the PCR reads into MiXCR, producing one record per CDR3 protein. The sample contains more than 9,500 distinct CDR3 sequences, 53% of which appear only once. The trim removed 4 bases at V and 6 bases at J, leaving 12 bases unmatched. Looked up from germline, CDR1 is DFQATT and CDR2 is SNEGSKA (reference sequence). The CDR3 sequence is 16 residues long.

V usage is TRBV20-1 and J usage is TRBJ2-3; 11 bases match TRBD1. This receptor was obtained from a human donor who had recovered from COVID-19. Sequencing input: CD4+ T cells from blood, cultured in vitro. Here the CDR3 DNA reads TGCAGTGCTACCTGGGACAGGGGGTTGCCAAGGGATACGCAGTATTTT. Its translation: CSATWDRGLPRDTQYF.